This T cell receptor (beta chain) was captured by sequencing in a study of T-cell memory formation after mild COVID-19. The study's findings and limits: Day 15 to 85 contracting clones showed balanced CD4/CD8; later expanders leaned CD4+.

Constant-segment primers and 5'RACE yielded cDNA libraries for TCR alpha and TCR beta, each carrying sample barcodes and UMIs. TCRdb processed the 5' RACE reads anew with MiXCR; each CDR3 protein has one entry. The sample contains approximately 430,000 distinct CDR3 sequences, 23% of which appear only once. On this clonotype: The antigen is unknown.

Germline V gene data show CDR1 as DFQATT and CDR2 as SNEGSKA (reference sequence). CDR3 length: 15 amino acids. J was trimmed by 7 bases and V by 5 bases; bases with no gene match: 15. The clonotype comes from an adult woman who had mild COVID-19 (a few samples of this study predate the infection). Cell type and time point are not known. The chain joins TRBV20-1 to TRBJ2-3, with TRBD2 matching over 7 bases. The sequencing sample was made of PBMCs or a T cell subset sorted from them (not recorded which). This chain's CDR3 is CSAYIASTSIHTQYF. The CDR3 DNA reads as TGCAGTGCTTATATTGCCTCGACTAGCATTCATACGCAGTATTTT.